This entry lists 4 T cell receptor beta chains sequenced from one sample in a study. TCRdb re-called the RT-PCR reads through MiXCR, storing one row per CDR3 protein. This table holds almost 700,000 distinct CDR3 sequences, 13% to 15% found once. The sample comprised memory CD4+ T cells from blood. These receptors all stem from a female donor in good health, serving as a healthy control.

The chain uses TRBV10-3 and TRBJ2-1; D could derive from TRBD1 or TRBD2 (6 bases each). V was clipped by 6 bases and J by 8 bases, with 14 bases between them. Looked up from germline, CDR1 is ENHRY and CDR2 is SYGVKD. The CDR3 is 13 amino acids. The CDR3 loop reads CAISSGAFYEQFF. CDR3 DNA sequence: TGTGCCATCAGCTCGGGGGCCTTTTATGAGCAGTTCTTC.

This clonotype occurred a few times. Possible read error: a much larger clone is one base away. V usage is TRBV29-1 and J usage is TRBJ2-3, with 7 positions matching TRBD1. The junction had 10 bases not matched to a gene; V was cut back by 7 bases and J by 0 bases. CDR1 is SQVTM, CDR2 ANQGSEA, per germline. The CDR3 runs to 15 residues. CDR3 DNA sequence: TGCAGCGCATACCCCGGGACAGCTAGCACAGATACGCAGTATTTT. This sequence encodes CSAYPGTASTDTQYF.

The chain recombines TRBV28 with TRBJ1-2, with 7 bases lining up with TRBD1. The V gene's germline CDR1 is MDHEN and CDR2 SYDVKM. The CDR3 extends over 14 amino acids. Losses at the gene ends were 8 bases for V and 5 bases for J; bases not matched to a gene: 11. CDR3 in amino acids: CASSPGGREYGYTF. The DNA for the CDR3 is TGTGCCAGCTCTCCAGGGGGAAGGGAATATGGCTACACCTTC.

This clonotype was detected many times. This chain uses TRBV10-3 with TRBJ2-1, with a tentative D call TRBD2 (6 bases). The V gene lost 4 bases and the J gene lost 5 bases, with 12 bases spanning the gap. This CDR3 has 14 residues. Germline V gene data show CDR1 as ENHRY and CDR2 as SYGVKD. The CDR3 spells CAISGGTLDNEQFF. The CDR3 DNA is TGTGCCATCAGTGGCGGGACCCTTGACAATGAGCAGTTCTTC.